This T cell receptor beta chain was retrieved from a study of neurological immune-mediated disorders. Study outcomes and limitations: CDR3 amino acid sequences of expanded clones were not shared across subjects, a result suggesting private repertoires in all groups.

Germline values: CDR1 DFQATT, CDR2 SNEGSKA (reference sequence). The CDR3 sequence is 17 residues long. The V and J ends lost 6 bases and 3 bases, in that order; junction bases with no gene match: 15. In its sample, this clonotype was seen many times. Its antigen is currently unknown. With 10-nucleotide random UMIs, 5'RACE was used to make the cDNA. One entry per CDR3 protein results from TCRdb running MiXCR on the 5' RACE reads. The sample comprises under 90,000 distinct CDR3 sequences, roughly 3.5% of which are singletons, and just under 3% rests with the top ten. The V gene is TRBV20-1, the J gene TRBJ2-2; 8 positions match TRBD2. The receptor was derived from a woman between 50 and 59 years old with multiple sclerosis. Sequenced material: PBMCs. CDR3 sequence: CSAPITGTRGYTGELFF. CDR3 nucleotides: TGCAGTGCCCCGATAACCGGGACTAGAGGATACACCGGGGAGCTGTTTTTT.